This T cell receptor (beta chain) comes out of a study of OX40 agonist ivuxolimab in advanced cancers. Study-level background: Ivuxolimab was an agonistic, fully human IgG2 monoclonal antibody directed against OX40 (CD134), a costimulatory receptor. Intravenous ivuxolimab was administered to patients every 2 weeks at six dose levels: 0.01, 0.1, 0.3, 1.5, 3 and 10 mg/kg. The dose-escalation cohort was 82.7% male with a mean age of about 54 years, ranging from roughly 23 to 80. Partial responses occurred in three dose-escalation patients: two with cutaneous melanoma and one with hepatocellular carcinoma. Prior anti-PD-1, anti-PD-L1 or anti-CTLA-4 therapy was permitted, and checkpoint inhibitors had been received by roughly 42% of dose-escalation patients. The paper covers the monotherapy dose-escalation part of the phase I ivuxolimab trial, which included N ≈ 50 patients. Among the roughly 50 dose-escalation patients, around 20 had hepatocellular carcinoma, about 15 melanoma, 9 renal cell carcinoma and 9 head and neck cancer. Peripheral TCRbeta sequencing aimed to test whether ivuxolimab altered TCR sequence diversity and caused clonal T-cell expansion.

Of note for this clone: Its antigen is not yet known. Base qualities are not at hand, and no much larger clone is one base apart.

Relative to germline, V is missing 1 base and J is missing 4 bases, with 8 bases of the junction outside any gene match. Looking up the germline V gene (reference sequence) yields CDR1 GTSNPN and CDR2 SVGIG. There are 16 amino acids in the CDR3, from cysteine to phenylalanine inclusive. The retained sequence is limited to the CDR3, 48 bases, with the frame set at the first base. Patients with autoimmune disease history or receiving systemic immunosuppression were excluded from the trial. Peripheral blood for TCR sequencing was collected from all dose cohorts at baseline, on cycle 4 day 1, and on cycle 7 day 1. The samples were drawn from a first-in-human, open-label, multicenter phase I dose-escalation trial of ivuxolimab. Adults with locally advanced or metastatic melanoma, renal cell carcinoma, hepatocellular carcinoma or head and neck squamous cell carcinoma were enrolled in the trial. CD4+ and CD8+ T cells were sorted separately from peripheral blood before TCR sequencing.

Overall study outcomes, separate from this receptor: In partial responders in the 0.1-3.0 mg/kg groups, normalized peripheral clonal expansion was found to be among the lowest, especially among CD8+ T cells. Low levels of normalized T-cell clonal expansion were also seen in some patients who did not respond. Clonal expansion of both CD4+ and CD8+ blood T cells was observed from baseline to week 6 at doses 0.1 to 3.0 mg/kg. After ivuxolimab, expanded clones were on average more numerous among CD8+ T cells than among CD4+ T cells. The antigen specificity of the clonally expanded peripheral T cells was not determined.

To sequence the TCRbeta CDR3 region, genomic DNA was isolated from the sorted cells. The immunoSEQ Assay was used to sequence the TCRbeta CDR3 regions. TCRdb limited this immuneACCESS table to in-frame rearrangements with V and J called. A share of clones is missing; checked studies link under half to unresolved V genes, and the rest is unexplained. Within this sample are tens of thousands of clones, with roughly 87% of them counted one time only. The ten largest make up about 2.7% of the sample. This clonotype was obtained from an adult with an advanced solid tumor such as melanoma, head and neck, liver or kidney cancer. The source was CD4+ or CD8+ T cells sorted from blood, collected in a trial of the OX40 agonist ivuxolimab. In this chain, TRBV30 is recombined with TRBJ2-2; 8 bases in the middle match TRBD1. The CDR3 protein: CAWSGDRGGGTGELFF. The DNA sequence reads TGTGCCTGGAGTGGAGACAGGGGAGGAGGCACCGGGGAGCTGTTTTTT. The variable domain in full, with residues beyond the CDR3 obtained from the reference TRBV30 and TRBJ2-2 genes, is SQTIHQWPATLVQPVGSPLSLECTVEGTSNPNLYWYRQAAGRGLQLLFYSVGIGQISSEVPQNLSASRPQDRQFILSSKKLLLSDSGFYLCAWSGDRGGGTGELFFGEGSRLTVL.